This TCR beta chain was sequenced for a study of control samples from healthy donors and cancer patients. Some clones are missing from TCRdb's copy, which holds only in-frame ones; the method was immunoSEQ multiplex PCR. The sample records under 450,000 clones, approximately 92% being singletons. CDR1 is LNHDA, CDR2 SQIVND, per germline (reference sequence). The ends were cut back, 7 bases at V and 0 bases at J, with 12 bases in the middle. This CDR3 spans 14 amino acids. Sequences were obtained from PBMCs. This sequence joins TRBV19 and TRBJ1-1; D gene unclear. The TCR originated in a man aged 40-49 years with head and neck cancer. The CDR3 protein is CASNGIEVNTEAFF. The DNA for the CDR3 is TGTGCCAGTAACGGCATTGAGGTGAACACTGAAGCTTTCTTT.